Reported below is one T cell receptor beta chain. A single count supports this clone. Its antigen is unknown. Base qualities are missing; no much larger clone stands one base away. For sequencing of the TCRbeta CDR3 region, genomic DNA was extracted from the sorted cells. TCRbeta CDR3 regions were sequenced using the immunoSEQ Assay. This is the immuneACCESS table as TCRdb keeps it, with only in-frame sequences that have V and J called. A part of the clones is gone; compared with another copy, unresolved V genes explain less than half, and the rest is unexplained. Counted in this sample were around 73,000 clones; about 87% of them appeared once. Approximately 11% of the sample is held by the ten biggest clonotypes. This entry comes from a study of OX40 agonist ivuxolimab in advanced cancers. Study-wide context: Ivuxolimab was an agonistic, fully human IgG2 monoclonal antibody directed against OX40 (CD134), a costimulatory receptor. In the dose-escalation cohort, 70% to 85% of patients were male, and the mean age was 60 years with a range of roughly 20 to 79. Peripheral TCRbeta sequencing aimed to test whether ivuxolimab altered TCR sequence diversity and caused clonal T-cell expansion. The paper reports the monotherapy dose-escalation portion (N = 52 patients) of the phase I ivuxolimab trial. Prior anti-PD-1, anti-PD-L1 or anti-CTLA-4 therapy was permitted, and checkpoint inhibitors had been received by about 37% of dose-escalation patients. Three dose-escalation patients achieved partial responses, one with hepatocellular carcinoma and two with cutaneous melanoma. Among the approximately 54 dose-escalation patients, around 19 had hepatocellular carcinoma, approximately 15 melanoma, 9 renal cell carcinoma and 9 head and neck cancer. Intravenous ivuxolimab was administered to patients every 2 weeks at six dose levels: 0.01, 0.1, 0.3, 1.5, 3 and 10 mg/kg. What the authors observed across the whole study: In partial responders in the 0.1-3.0 mg/kg groups, normalized peripheral clonal expansion was found to be among the lowest, especially among CD8+ T cells. On average, CD8+ T cells showed more expanded clones than CD4+ T cells after ivuxolimab. Low levels of normalized T-cell clonal expansion were also shown by some nonresponding patients. The antigen specificity of the peripheral T cells that underwent clonal expansion was not determined. At doses of 0.1 to 3.0 mg/kg, clonal expansion of both CD4+ and CD8+ T cells in blood was seen between baseline and week 6.

Counted from cysteine to phenylalanine, this CDR3 has 12 amino acids. Only the CDR3 region is kept as DNA, spanning 36 bases read in frame from base 1. The germline V gene (reference sequence) specifies MNHEY as CDR1 and SMNVEV as CDR2. V is clipped by 5 bases and J by 7 bases, and the sequence between their germline boundaries is 12 bases long. The trial excluded patients who had a history of autoimmune disease or who were on systemic immunosuppression. Peripheral blood for TCR sequencing was drawn from every dose cohort at baseline, at cycle 4 day 1 and at cycle 7 day 1. Samples were obtained from an open-label, multicenter, first-in-human phase I dose-escalation trial of ivuxolimab. Adults with locally advanced or metastatic melanoma, renal cell, hepatocellular, or head and neck squamous cell carcinoma were enrolled in the trial. Before TCR sequencing, CD4+ and CD8+ T cells were separately sorted from peripheral blood.

The sequences come from CD4+ or CD8+ T cells sorted from blood, collected in a trial of the OX40 agonist ivuxolimab. The chain was built from TRBV27 and TRBJ2-7; the D gene could be TRBD1 or TRBD2, each one agreeing over 5 bases. The TCR was taken from an adult with an advanced solid tumor such as melanoma, head and neck, liver or kidney cancer. CDR3 sequence: CASSLRDGEQYF. DNA sequence: TGTGCCAGCAGTCTTCGGGACGGGGAGCAGTACTTC.